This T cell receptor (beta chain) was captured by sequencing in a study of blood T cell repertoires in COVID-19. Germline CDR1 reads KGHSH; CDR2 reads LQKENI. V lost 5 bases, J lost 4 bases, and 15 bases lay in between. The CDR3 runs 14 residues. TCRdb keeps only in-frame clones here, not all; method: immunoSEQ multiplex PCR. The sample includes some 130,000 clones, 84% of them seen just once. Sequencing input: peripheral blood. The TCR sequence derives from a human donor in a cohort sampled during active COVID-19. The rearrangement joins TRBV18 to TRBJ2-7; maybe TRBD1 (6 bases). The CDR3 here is CASSTDSYRYEQYF. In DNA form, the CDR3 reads TGTGCCAGCTCAACGGACAGTTATCGGTACGAGCAGTACTTC.